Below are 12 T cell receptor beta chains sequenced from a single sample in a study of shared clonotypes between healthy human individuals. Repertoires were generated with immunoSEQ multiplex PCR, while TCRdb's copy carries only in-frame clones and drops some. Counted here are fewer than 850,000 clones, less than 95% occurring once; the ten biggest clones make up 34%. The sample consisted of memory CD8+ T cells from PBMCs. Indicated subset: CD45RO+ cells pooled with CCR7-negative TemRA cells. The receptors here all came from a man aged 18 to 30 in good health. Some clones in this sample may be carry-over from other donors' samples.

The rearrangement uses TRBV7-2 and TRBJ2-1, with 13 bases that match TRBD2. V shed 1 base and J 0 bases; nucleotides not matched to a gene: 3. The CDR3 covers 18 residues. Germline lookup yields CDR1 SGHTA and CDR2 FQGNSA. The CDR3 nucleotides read TGTGCCAGCAGCTTAGGGGGACTAGCGGGGAGCTCCTACAATGAGCAGTTCTTC. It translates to CASSLGGLAGSSYNEQFF.

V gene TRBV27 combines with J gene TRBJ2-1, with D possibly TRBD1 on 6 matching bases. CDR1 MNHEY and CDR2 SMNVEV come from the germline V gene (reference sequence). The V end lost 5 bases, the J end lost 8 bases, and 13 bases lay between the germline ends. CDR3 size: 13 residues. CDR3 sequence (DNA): TGTGCCAGCAGTCTTACAGGGTACGATGAGCAGTTCTTC. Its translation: CASSLTGYDEQFF.

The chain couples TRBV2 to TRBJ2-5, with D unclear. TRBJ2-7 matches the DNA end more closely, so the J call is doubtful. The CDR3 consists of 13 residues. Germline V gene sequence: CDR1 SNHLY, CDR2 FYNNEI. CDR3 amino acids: CASSYLLHYEQYF. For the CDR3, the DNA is TGTGCCAGCAGCTACCTCCTCCACTACGAGCAGTACTTC.

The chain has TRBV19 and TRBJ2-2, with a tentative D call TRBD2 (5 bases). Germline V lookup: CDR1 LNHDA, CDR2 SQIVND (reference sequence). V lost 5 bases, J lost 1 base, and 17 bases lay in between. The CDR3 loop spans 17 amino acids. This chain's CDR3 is CASSSLLVEGNTGELFF. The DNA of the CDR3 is TGTGCCAGTAGTTCGCTCTTGGTTGAGGGGAACACCGGGGAGCTGTTTTTT.

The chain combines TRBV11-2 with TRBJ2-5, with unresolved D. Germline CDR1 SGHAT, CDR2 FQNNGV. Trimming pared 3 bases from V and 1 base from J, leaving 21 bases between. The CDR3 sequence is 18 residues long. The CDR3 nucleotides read TGTGCCAGCAGCTTCCCCATCAGGAGCGAGGACCCCCAAGAGACCCAGTACTTC. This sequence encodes CASSFPIRSEDPQETQYF.

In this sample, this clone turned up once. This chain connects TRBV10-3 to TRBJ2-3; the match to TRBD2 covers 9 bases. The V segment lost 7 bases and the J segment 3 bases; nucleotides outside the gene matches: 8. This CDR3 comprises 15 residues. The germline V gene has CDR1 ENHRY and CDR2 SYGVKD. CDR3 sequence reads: CAIKSSGSWTDTQYF. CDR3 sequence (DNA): TGTGCCATCAAGAGTAGCGGGAGTTGGACAGATACGCAGTATTTT.

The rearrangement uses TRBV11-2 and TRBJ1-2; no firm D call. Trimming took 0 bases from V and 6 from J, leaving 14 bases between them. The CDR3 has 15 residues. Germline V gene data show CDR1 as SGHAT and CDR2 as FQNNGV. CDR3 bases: TGTGCCAGCAGCTTAGATAGAAACAAGCTCCATGGCTACACCTTC. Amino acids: CASSLDRNKLHGYTF.

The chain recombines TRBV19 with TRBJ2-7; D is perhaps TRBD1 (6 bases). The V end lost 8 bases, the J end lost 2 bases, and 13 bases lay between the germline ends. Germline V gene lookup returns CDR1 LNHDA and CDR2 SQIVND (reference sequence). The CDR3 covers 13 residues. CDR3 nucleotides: TGTGCCAGTTCCTTGGACAGAACCTACGAGCAGTACTTC. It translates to CASSLDRTYEQYF.

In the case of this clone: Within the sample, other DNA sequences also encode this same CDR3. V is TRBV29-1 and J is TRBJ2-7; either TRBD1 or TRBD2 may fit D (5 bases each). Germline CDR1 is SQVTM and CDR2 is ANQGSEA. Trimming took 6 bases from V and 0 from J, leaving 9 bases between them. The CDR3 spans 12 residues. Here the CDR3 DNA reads TGCAGCGTCGTCGGGACCTCCTACGAGCAGTACTTC. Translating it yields CSVVGTSYEQYF.

The CDR3 DNA reads as TGTGCCAGCAGCTTAGTCTTTGGGCAGGACGAGCAGTACTTC. Translated, it gives CASSLVFGQDEQYF. The J gene is TRBJ2-7, the V gene TRBV7-9, with D uncertain. The germline CDR1 and CDR2 sequences are SEHNR and FQNEAQ (reference sequence). The CDR3 contains 14 residues. V was clipped by 1 base and J by 5 bases, with 12 bases between them.

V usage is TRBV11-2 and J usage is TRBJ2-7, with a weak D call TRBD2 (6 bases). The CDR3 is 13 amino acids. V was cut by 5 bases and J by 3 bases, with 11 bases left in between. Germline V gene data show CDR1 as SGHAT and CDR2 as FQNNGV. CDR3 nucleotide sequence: TGTGCCAGCAGCGCCCCGGGACTCTACGAGCAGTACTTC. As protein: CASSAPGLYEQYF.

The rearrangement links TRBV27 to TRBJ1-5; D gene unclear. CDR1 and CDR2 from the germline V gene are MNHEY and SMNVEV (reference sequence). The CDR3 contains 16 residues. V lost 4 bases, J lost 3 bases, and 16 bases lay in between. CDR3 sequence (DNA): TGTGCCAGCAGTTCCCGCGGCGGCGGATCCAATCAGCCCCAGCATTTT. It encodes CASSSRGGGSNQPQHF.